This T cell receptor (beta chain) originates from a study of cytomegalovirus exposure and HLA in healthy donors. Study-level background: The roughly 120 million unique TCR beta sequences, from about 180 million T cells, were found by an earlier analysis.

PCR amplification relied on 60 Vbeta primers (plus 13 Jbeta primers). Clones were read by immunoSEQ multiplex PCR, and TCRdb kept only the in-frame ones, dropping some. The sample comprises tens of thousands of clones, 40% to 50% of which are singletons, and under 2% rests with the top ten. V lost 1 base and J lost 2; bases outside the gene matches: 12. Germline lookup yields CDR1 SGHDT and CDR2 YYEEEE. This CDR3 spans 17 amino acids. This chain links TRBV5-6 with TRBJ2-7; 7 nucleotides line up with TRBD1. The TCR was taken from a woman aged 50 to 65 in good health and CMV-seronegative. The sample taken for sequencing was PBMCs. In DNA, the CDR3 is TGTGCCAGCAGCTTGTGGGGGAGACAGGGCCGAACCTACGAGCAGTACTTC. This encodes CASSLWGRQGRTYEQYF.